The 27 T cell receptor beta chains presented below share a single source sample, sequenced in a study of beta chain features in type 1 diabetes. Sequencing targeted expressed TCRB transcripts, as all isolated RNA had been reverse transcribed. Some clones are missing from TCRdb's copy, which holds only in-frame ones; the method was immunoSEQ multiplex PCR. The repertoire consists of 450,000 or so clones, with around 10% occurring once and the leading ten covering less than 0.06%. Sample: naive CD4+ T cells from blood. The receptor source for this set is a woman under 30 in good health.

A note on this clone: Other DNA variants within this sample encode the same CDR3. The chain joins TRBV7-2 to TRBJ2-4, with a tentative D call TRBD1 (6 bases). The CDR3 length is 16 residues. V was trimmed by 0 bases and J by 0 bases, leaving 9 bases between them. Germline V CDR1 and CDR2: SGHTA, FQGNSA. CDR3 in DNA: TGTGCCAGCAGCTTAGCAGGGACACTAGCCAAAAACATTCAGTACTTC. Protein product: CASSLAGTLAKNIQYF.

This clone was detected a few times. The chain has TRBV7-8 and TRBJ2-3; D perhaps matches TRBD2 (5 bases). The CDR3 length is 13 residues. Trimming removed 6 bases from V and 1 base from J, with 8 bases in between. Germline V gives CDR1 SGHVS, CDR2 FQNEAQ. CDR3 DNA sequence: TGTGCCAGCAGTATGCGGGGCACAGATACGCAGTATTTT. This sequence encodes CASSMRGTDTQYF.

This clone was seen a handful of times. The chain links TRBV4-1 to TRBJ1-1, with 10 bases that match TRBD1. CDR1 is MGHRA and CDR2 is YSYEKL in the germline V gene. V dropped 8 bases and J dropped 6; count of bases not matched to a gene: 0. The CDR3 has 11 residues. This CDR3 reads CASGTGAEAFF. CDR3 sequence (DNA): TGCGCCAGCGGGACAGGGGCTGAAGCTTTCTTT.

This clone was counted only a few times. The chain couples TRBV5-4 to TRBJ2-5; D unclear. The CDR3 has 14 residues. V lost 4 bases, J lost 7 bases, and 17 bases lay in between. Per the germline V gene, CDR1 is SGHNT and CDR2 is YYREEE (reference sequence). The CDR3 DNA reads as TGTGCCAGCAGCCGTGGATCACCCGGAGCGACCCAGTACTTC. This translates into CASSRGSPGATQYF. Supplemented by reference TRBV5-4 and TRBJ2-5, the full variable domain reads ETGVTQSPTHLIKTRGQQVTLRCSSQSGHNTVSWYQQALGQGPQFIFQYYREEENGRGNFPPRFSGLQFPNYSSELNVNALELDDSALYLCASSRGSPGATQYFGPGTRLLVL.

There are many counts of this clone. This rearrangement joins TRBV14 to TRBJ1-2; D gene ambiguous. V gave up 1 base and J gave up 8 bases, with 8 bases separating them. The CDR3 runs 12 residues. From germline, CDR1 is SGHDN and CDR2 FVKESK. The CDR3 bases are TGTGCCAGCAGCCAAGGGGGAGGCGGCTACACCTTC. This gives the protein CASSQGGGGYTF.

The chain joins TRBV20-1 to TRBJ2-3; D is undetermined. V was pared by 0 bases and J by 7 bases, with 5 bases between. The CDR3 totals 11 residues. Germline V gene lookup returns CDR1 DFQATT and CDR2 SNEGSKA (reference sequence). The CDR3 nucleotides are TGCAGTGCTAGAGATCTGAATACGCAGTATTTT. Amino acid sequence: CSARDLNTQYF.

V usage is TRBV30 and J usage is TRBJ2-7; D ambiguous. Trimming took off 3 bases at V and 3 bases at J, with 9 bases between the two ends. Germline-derived CDR1 and CDR2 are GTSNPN and SVGIG (reference sequence). The CDR3 runs 12 residues. The chain's CDR3 is CAWRGGYYEQYF. The CDR3 coding sequence is TGTGCCTGGAGAGGCGGATACTACGAGCAGTACTTC. Looking up the rest from reference TRBV30 and TRBJ2-7 gives the full variable domain: SQTIHQWPATLVQPVGSPLSLECTVEGTSNPNLYWYRQAAGRGLQLLFYSVGIGQISSEVPQNLSASRPQDRQFILSSKKLLLSDSGFYLCAWRGGYYEQYFGPGTRLTVT.

The chain is built from TRBV27 and TRBJ2-3, with D possibly being TRBD1 (5 bases). This CDR3 spans 18 amino acids. Looked up from germline, CDR1 is MNHEY and CDR2 is SMNVEV (reference sequence). The V end was cut by 2 bases, the J end by 0 bases, with 18 bases between. The CDR3 sequence is CASSLRLIRDYSTDTQYF. The CDR3 coding sequence is TGTGCCAGCAGTTTACGGTTAATCAGGGATTACAGCACAGATACGCAGTATTTT.

The chain combines TRBV10-3 with TRBJ2-7; 9 positions agree with TRBD1. CDR1 ENHRY and CDR2 SYGVKD come from the germline V gene. The length of the CDR3 is 15 residues. J lost 4 bases, V lost 3 bases, and 7 bases had no gene match. DNA for the CDR3: TGTGCCATCAGTGACGGGAACAGGGGGCAATACGAGCAGTACTTC. This translates into CAISDGNRGQYEQYF.

V gene TRBV7-2 combines with J gene TRBJ2-7, with 8 bases that match TRBD2. The trim removed 5 bases at V and 7 bases at J, leaving 16 bases unmatched. The germline gives CDR1 SGHTA, CDR2 FQGNSA. This CDR3 is built from 16 residues. CDR3 nucleotides: TGTGCCAGCAGCGTTTCAAGGACTAGCAGCCGGGGTGAGCAGTACTTC. Translating it yields CASSVSRTSSRGEQYF.

V usage is TRBV4-2 and J usage is TRBJ2-5; D may be TRBD1 (5 bases). Germline-derived CDR1 and CDR2 are LGHNA and YNFKEQ. This CDR3 is 16 amino acids long. Deletions cut 0 bases from V and 2 bases from J, with 13 bases between. The CDR3 coding sequence is TGTGCCAGCAGCCAAGATGGGCAGGGTGGGCAAGAGACCCAGTACTTC. This codes for CASSQDGQGGQETQYF.

The chain links TRBV5-1 to TRBJ2-5, with no clear D. The CDR3 covers 15 residues. Trimming removed 0 bases from V and 10 bases from J, with 19 bases in between. Germline loops: CDR1 SGHRS, CDR2 YFSETQ. DNA for the CDR3: TGCGCCAGCAGCTTGGGGCAGGCCGCTAAGGAAGGCCAGTACTTC. Protein: CASSLGQAAKEGQYF. Full variable domain (outside the CDR3, taken from reference TRBV5-1 and TRBJ2-5): KAGVTQTPRYLIKTRGQQVTLSCSPISGHRSVSWYQQTPGQGLQFLFEYFSETQRNKGNFPGRFSGRQFSNSRSEMNVSTLELGDSALYLCASSLGQAAKEGQYFGPGTRLLVL.

This clone was detected a few times. The chain uses TRBV25-1 and TRBJ1-3, with D unclear. The germline V gene encodes CDR1 MGHDK and CDR2 SYGVNS. The V and J ends lost 5 bases and 4 bases respectively, with 9 bases between them. CDR3 length equals 13 residues. CDR3 in amino acids: CASSFPNGNTIYF. Here the CDR3 DNA reads TGTGCCAGCAGTTTTCCTAACGGAAACACCATATATTTT. Variable domain in full (rest from reference TRBV25-1 and TRBJ1-3): EADIYQTPRYLVIGTGKKITLECSQTMGHDKMYWYQQDPGMELHLIHYSYGVNSTEKGDLSSESTVSRIRTEHFPLTLESARPSHTSQYLCASSFPNGNTIYFGEGSWLTVV.

The chain is built from TRBV6-5 and TRBJ1-1; D gene uncertain. Germline V gives CDR1 MNHEY, CDR2 SVGAGI. V was shortened by 2 bases and J by 8 bases, with 15 bases between the two germline ends. CDR3 size: 14 residues. The CDR3: CASSYRLFDGEAFF. As DNA, the CDR3 is TGTGCCAGCAGTTACAGATTGTTTGACGGAGAAGCTTTCTTT.

The gene calls are TRBV9 and TRBJ2-3; no clear D gene. CDR1 is SGDLS, CDR2 YYNGEE, per germline. Trimming removed 4 bases from V and 8 bases from J, with 17 bases in between. The CDR3 runs to 14 residues. The CDR3 nucleotides read TGTGCCAGCAGCACGGAAGCCCGGTTAGCTACGCAGTATTTT. Amino acids: CASSTEARLATQYF.

The chain is built from TRBV4-1 and TRBJ1-5; D is ambiguous. Trimming removed 4 bases at V and 3 bases at J, with 10 bases between. Germline values: CDR1 MGHRA, CDR2 YSYEKL. The CDR3 consists of 14 residues. The CDR3 reads CASSLHWPNQPQHF. The CDR3 DNA reads as TGCGCCAGCAGCCTACACTGGCCCAATCAGCCCCAGCATTTT.

This clone came up a few times. Here the CDR3 DNA reads TGTGCCAGCAGCCAGGACGAGCGGGGGGAAGAGACCCAGTACTTC. This codes for CASSQDERGEETQYF. This rearrangement joins TRBV4-2 to TRBJ2-5; 9 nucleotides line up with TRBD2. This CDR3 region has 15 residues. Looked up from germline, CDR1 is LGHNA and CDR2 is YNFKEQ. The V gene end was trimmed by 3 bases and the J gene end by 3 bases; junction bases not matched to a gene: 5.

Points on this clone: An end of the junction differs from the germline gene, which may be a read error. The V gene is TRBV7-3, the J gene TRBJ1-6, with a weak D call TRBD1 (5 bases). Germline CDR1 SGHTA, CDR2 FQGTGA. The CDR3 loop spans 15 amino acids. CDR3 loop: CASSLTGLLSSPLHF. CDR3 DNA: TGTGCCAGCAGTTTAACGGGACTCTTGTCTTCACCCCTCCACTTT.

The chain couples TRBV29-1 to TRBJ2-1; the match to TRBD2 covers 14 bases. This CDR3 comprises 14 residues. The junction had 3 bases not matched to a gene; V was cut back by 5 bases and J by 6 bases. In germline, CDR1 is SQVTM, CDR2 ANQGSEA. Written as DNA, the CDR3 is TGCAGCGTTACGGGACTAGCGGGAGTCAATGAGCAGTTCTTC. This translates into CSVTGLAGVNEQFF.

This clone was detected only a few times. This rearrangement joins TRBV10-3 to TRBJ2-3; 9 bases map to TRBD2. With V trimmed by 5 bases and J by 1 base, 4 bases remained unmatched. Germline CDR1 reads ENHRY; CDR2 reads SYGVKD. The CDR3 contains 15 residues. This CDR3 reads CAISLAGARTDTQYF. Written as DNA, the CDR3 is TGTGCCATCAGTTTAGCGGGGGCCCGCACAGATACGCAGTATTTT.

This clone was counted a few times. The chain recombines TRBV10-3 with TRBJ2-3; no clear D. The CDR3 is made up of 15 amino acids. Per the germline V gene, CDR1 is ENHRY and CDR2 is SYGVKD. V was cut by 2 bases and J by 4 bases, with 13 bases left in between. The CDR3 loop is CAISEPSRKPDTQYF. CDR3 DNA: TGTGCCATCAGTGAGCCAAGCAGGAAACCAGATACGCAGTATTTT.

This chain connects TRBV6-5 to TRBJ1-3; D is perhaps TRBD1 (6 bases). V lost 5 bases, J lost 1 base, and 12 bases lay in between. Looked up from germline, CDR1 is MNHEY and CDR2 is SVGAGI. The CDR3 runs 15 residues. For the CDR3, the DNA is TGTGCCAGCAGTCTTGACAGGTCTTCTGGAAACACCATATATTTT. Its translation: CASSLDRSSGNTIYF.

This clone was counted only a few times. This chain uses TRBV7-2 with TRBJ2-1, with TRBD1 matching 7 bases. This CDR3 is built from 14 residues. With 4 bases clipped from V and 4 bases from J, the junction kept 4 bases outside the gene matches. Germline-derived CDR1 and CDR2 are SGHTA and FQGNSA. The CDR3 DNA is TGTGCCAGCAGCTCAAAGGACAGGTACAATGAGCAGTTCTTC. It specifies CASSSKDRYNEQFF.

The chain uses TRBV7-9 and TRBJ2-1, with D perhaps matching TRBD1 (5 bases). CDR3 length equals 13 residues. V gave up 2 bases and J gave up 5 bases, with 7 bases separating them. Looked up from germline, CDR1 is SEHNR and CDR2 is FQNEAQ (reference sequence). CDR3 nucleotide sequence: TGTGCCAGCAGCTTAAAAGGGGACAATGAGCAGTTCTTC. Its translation: CASSLKGDNEQFF.

This clone was observed a few times. V usage is TRBV7-2 and J usage is TRBJ2-1; 10 bases fit TRBD2. CDR3 size: 15 residues. Germline CDR1 is SGHTA and CDR2 is FQGNSA. Germline trimming cut 0 bases from V and 5 bases from J; bases unmatched to any gene: 1. This chain's CDR3 is CASSLAGLADNEQFF. DNA for the CDR3: TGTGCCAGCAGCTTAGCAGGACTAGCGGACAATGAGCAGTTCTTC.

This clone was seen more than once but under ten times. V usage is TRBV9 and J usage is TRBJ2-5; no clear D. The length of the CDR3 is 14 residues. Germline-derived CDR1 and CDR2 are SGDLS and YYNGEE. V dropped 4 bases and J dropped 1 base, with 11 bases sitting between them. The CDR3 is CASSPSPLQETQYF. The CDR3 coding sequence is TGTGCCAGCAGCCCCAGCCCTCTCCAAGAGACCCAGTACTTC.

The V call is TRBV7-2, the J call TRBJ2-2, with D unresolved. V was clipped by 1 base and J by 7 bases, with 1 base between them. The CDR3 loop spans 11 amino acids. Germline V lookup: CDR1 SGHTA, CDR2 FQGNSA. CDR3 nucleotide sequence: TGTGCCAGCAGCTTAGTCGGGGAGCTGTTTTTT. Encoded protein: CASSLVGELFF.